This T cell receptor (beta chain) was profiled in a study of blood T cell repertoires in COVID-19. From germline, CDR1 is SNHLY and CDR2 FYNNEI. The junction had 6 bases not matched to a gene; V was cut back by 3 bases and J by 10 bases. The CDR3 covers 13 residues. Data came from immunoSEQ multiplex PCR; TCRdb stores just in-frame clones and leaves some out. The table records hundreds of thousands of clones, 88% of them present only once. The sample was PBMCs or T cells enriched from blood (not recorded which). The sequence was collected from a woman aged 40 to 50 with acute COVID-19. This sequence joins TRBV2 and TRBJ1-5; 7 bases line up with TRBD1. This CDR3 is CASSDEGGSPQHF. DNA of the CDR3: TGTGCCAGCAGTGATGAAGGGGGCAGCCCCCAGCATTTT.